The rows below give T cell receptor beta chains drawn from one sample of a study of identical twins. One entry per CDR3 protein, called by TCRdb with MiXCR from the 5' RACE reads. The sample records about 240,000 distinct CDR3 sequences, over 9.5% being singletons. The sequenced sample was memory T cells sorted from blood. These TCRs come from a man between 45 and 60 years old in good health. CDR3s include the opening cysteine and the closing phenylalanine or tryptophan. Fields, in order: CDR3 protein, CDR3 DNA, clone size, J gene, D gene, V gene. A D gene is named only where the DNA matches it firmly. Part of the rows lack a size; the others show once, few, many or a class for expanded clones.

CDR3aa: CSARALGGNYGYTF
CDR3nt: TGCAGTGCTAGAGCGTTAGGAGGAAACTATGGCTACACCTTC
abundance: many
j_gene: TRBJ1-2
d_gene: .
v_gene: TRBV20-1

CDR3aa: CASSFSSAGGGTQYF
CDR3nt: TGTGCCAGCAGCTTTTCCTCGGCGGGGGGAGGCACGCAGTATTTT
abundance: .
j_gene: TRBJ2-3
d_gene: TRBD2
v_gene: TRBV5-6

CDR3aa: CASSHRDHTNEKLFF
CDR3nt: TGTGCCAGCAGCCACCGGGACCACACTAATGAAAAACTGTTTTTT
abundance: many
j_gene: TRBJ1-4
d_gene: .
v_gene: TRBV7-9

CDR3aa: CASSQDHSGTYGYTF
CDR3nt: TGTGCCAGCAGCCAAGACCATTCCGGGACATATGGCTACACCTTC
abundance: many
j_gene: TRBJ1-2
d_gene: .
v_gene: TRBV4-2

CDR3aa: CASSLGQETQYF
CDR3nt: TGCGCCAGCAGCTTGGGGCAAGAGACCCAGTACTTC
abundance: many
j_gene: TRBJ2-5
d_gene: .
v_gene: TRBV5-1

CDR3aa: CASTGQGEETQYF
CDR3nt: TGTGCCAGCACGGGACAGGGGGAAGAGACCCAGTACTTC
abundance: few
j_gene: TRBJ2-5
d_gene: TRBD1
v_gene: TRBV2

CDR3aa: CSAREGSNSYNEQFF
CDR3nt: TGCAGTGCTAGAGAGGGATCCAACTCCTACAATGAGCAGTTCTTC
abundance: many
j_gene: TRBJ2-1
d_gene: .
v_gene: TRBV20-1

CDR3aa: CASSQSLGAYEQYF
CDR3nt: TGCGCCAGCAGCCAGTCCCTTGGGGCCTACGAGCAGTACTTC
abundance: many
j_gene: TRBJ2-7
d_gene: .
v_gene: TRBV4-1

CDR3aa: CSARDVAGINYGYTF
CDR3nt: TGCAGTGCTAGAGACGTCGCAGGGATAAACTATGGCTACACCTTC
abundance: many
j_gene: TRBJ1-2
d_gene: .
v_gene: TRBV20-1

CDR3aa: CSAVRERGRGYTF
CDR3nt: TGCAGTGCTGTCCGGGAGAGGGGCAGGGGCTACACCTTC
abundance: .
j_gene: TRBJ1-2
d_gene: .
v_gene: TRBV20-1

CDR3aa: CASSVPGLFYEQYF
CDR3nt: TGTGCCAGCAGCGTACCGGGACTGTTCTACGAGCAGTACTTC
abundance: few
j_gene: TRBJ2-7
d_gene: .
v_gene: TRBV7-2

CDR3aa: CASSGRVAGTQYF
CDR3nt: TGTGCCAGCAGTGGTCGGGTCGCGGGGACCCAGTACTTC
abundance: few
j_gene: TRBJ2-5
d_gene: .
v_gene: TRBV12-3/TRBV12-4

CDR3aa: CASSDWRGNTYNEQFF
CDR3nt: TGTGCCAGCAGTGATTGGCGGGGAAACACCTACAATGAGCAGTTCTTC
abundance: few
j_gene: TRBJ2-1
d_gene: .
v_gene: TRBV6-2/TRBV6-3

CDR3aa: CASPGGYYNSPLHF
CDR3nt: TGTGCCAGCCCCGGGGGTTACTATAATTCACCCCTCCACTTT
abundance: few
j_gene: TRBJ1-6
d_gene: .
v_gene: TRBV12-3/TRBV12-4

CDR3aa: CASSPTGGSGGYTF
CDR3nt: TGTGCCAGTAGTCCTACAGGGGGATCTGGAGGCTACACCTTC
abundance: .
j_gene: TRBJ1-2
d_gene: TRBD1
v_gene: TRBV19

CDR3aa: CASNRDVAGANVLTF
CDR3nt: TGTGCCAGCAACCGGGACGTAGCTGGGGCCAACGTCCTGACTTTC
abundance: .
j_gene: TRBJ2-6
d_gene: .
v_gene: TRBV2

CDR3aa: CSAGSPSSYNEQFF
CDR3nt: TGCAGTGCTGGTTCGCCGAGCTCCTACAATGAGCAGTTCTTC
abundance: .
j_gene: TRBJ2-1
d_gene: .
v_gene: TRBV20-1

CDR3aa: CASSPSRGDEQFF
CDR3nt: TGCGCCAGCAGCCCTTCGAGGGGGGATGAGCAGTTCTTC
abundance: many
j_gene: TRBJ2-1
d_gene: .
v_gene: TRBV5-1

CDR3aa: CASSVTGYYEQYF
CDR3nt: TGTGCCAGCAGCGTTACAGGGTACTACGAGCAGTACTTC
abundance: few
j_gene: TRBJ2-7
d_gene: .
v_gene: TRBV6-2/TRBV6-3

CDR3aa: CATSDFGRTQYF
CDR3nt: TGTGCCACCAGTGATTTTGGGAGGACCCAGTACTTC
abundance: many
j_gene: TRBJ2-5
d_gene: .
v_gene: TRBV24-1

CDR3aa: CASSASNSPLHF
CDR3nt: TGTGCCAGCAGTGCCTCAAATTCACCCCTCCACTTT
abundance: many
j_gene: TRBJ1-6
d_gene: .
v_gene: TRBV25-1

CDR3aa: CASSLVAGGGYNEQFF
CDR3nt: TGTGCCAGCAGCCTCGTAGCGGGGGGGGGATACAATGAGCAGTTCTTC
abundance: few
j_gene: TRBJ2-1
d_gene: TRBD2
v_gene: TRBV4-2

CDR3aa: CASSPEEAELVNEQFF
CDR3nt: TGTGCCAGCAGCCCGGAGGAAGCGGAGTTGGTAAATGAGCAGTTCTTC
abundance: many
j_gene: TRBJ2-1
d_gene: .
v_gene: TRBV4-2

CDR3aa: CASSRPGQRVTGELFF
CDR3nt: TGTGCCAGCTCACGACCGGGACAGCGGGTCACCGGGGAGCTGTTTTTT
abundance: .
j_gene: TRBJ2-2
d_gene: .
v_gene: TRBV18

CDR3aa: CASSLWSFTDPETQYF
CDR3nt: TGTGCCAGCAGCTTGTGGTCTTTTACGGACCCGGAGACCCAGTACTTC
abundance: many
j_gene: TRBJ2-5
d_gene: .
v_gene: TRBV7-9